This T cell receptor (beta chain) was recorded in a study of read filtering for tumor transcriptome and immune sequencing. Study overall: Whole-transcriptome libraries were prepared after DNase treatment.

This clonotype was recorded at least ten times. Germline CDR1 SEHNR, CDR2 FQNEAQ (reference sequence). The CDR3 has 14 amino acids. The V end lost 3 bases, the J end lost 4 bases, and 13 bases lay between the germline ends. The library was built from about 400 ng RNA with molecular barcoded adaptors for alpha/delta and beta/gamma chains. From the reads, TCRdb called clonotypes with MiXCR, one entry per CDR3 protein. In the table there are 45,000 to 55,000 distinct CDR3 sequences, less than 15% of which are singletons. This receptor was obtained from a donor aged 40 or older with multiple myeloma. The chain has TRBV7-9 and TRBJ2-7; D is possibly TRBD2 (6 bases). The sequencing input was a population of CD138-negative cells sorted from bone marrow. The CDR3 DNA reads as TGTGCCAGCAGCTTTGTGGAGGGAGTATACGAGCAGTACTTC. As protein: CASSFVEGVYEQYF.